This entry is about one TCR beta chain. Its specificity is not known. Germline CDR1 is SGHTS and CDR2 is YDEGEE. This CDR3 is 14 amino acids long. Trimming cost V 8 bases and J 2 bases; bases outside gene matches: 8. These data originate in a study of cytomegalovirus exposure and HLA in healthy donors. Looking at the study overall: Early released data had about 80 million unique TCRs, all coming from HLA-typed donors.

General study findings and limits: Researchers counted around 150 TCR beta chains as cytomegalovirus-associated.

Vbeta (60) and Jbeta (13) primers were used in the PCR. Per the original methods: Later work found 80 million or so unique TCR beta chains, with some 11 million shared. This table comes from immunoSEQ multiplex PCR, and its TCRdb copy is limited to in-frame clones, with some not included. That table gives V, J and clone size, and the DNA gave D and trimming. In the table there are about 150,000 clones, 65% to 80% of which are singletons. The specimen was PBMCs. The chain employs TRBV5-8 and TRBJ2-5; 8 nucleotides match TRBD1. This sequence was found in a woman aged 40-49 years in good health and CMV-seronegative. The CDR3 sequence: CARSRDRSQETQYF. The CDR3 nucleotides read TGTGCCAGATCCCGGGACAGGTCTCAAGAGACCCAGTACTTC.